The T cell receptor (beta chain) described here comes from a study of identical twins. This clonotype has only a few counts. Its antigen is undetermined. Template switching (which added a universal primer site) was used, and cDNA carried unique molecular identifiers. TCRdb reanalysed the 5' RACE reads using MiXCR and keeps one entry per CDR3 protein. Of around 500,000 distinct CDR3 sequences in the sample, more than 13% were seen once. Whole-study results and caveats: For zero-insertion analyses, partial confounding could come from invariant MAIT and iNKT cells. Beta out-of-frame sequences showed weaker excess sharing between twins. For cord blood, abundant beta clonotypes had fewer insertions, unlike memory repertoires, which showed none.

The germline V gene has CDR1 DFQATT and CDR2 SNEGSKA (reference sequence). Trimming stripped 3 bases from V and 7 bases from J, with 16 bases between. The CDR3 length is 13 residues. This sample also appeared in a second study, on yellow fever vaccine responses in identical twins.

The source of this sequence is a woman in her late teens or twenties in good health. This chain uses TRBV20-1 with TRBJ2-7; D not certain. Sequenced material: CD4+ T cells sorted from blood. For the CDR3, the DNA is TGCAGTGCTAGTGACATAAACATATGGGAGCAGTACTTC. Protein sequence: CSASDINIWEQYF.